This TCR beta chain was sequenced during a study of T cell repertoires in cytomegalovirus infection (dated by TCRdb to about 2019). About the full investigation: Donor HLA type was relevant to the analysis, as public TCR beta signatures indicated carriage of CMV infection together with the matching HLA type.

Overall study outcomes, separate from this receptor: The ex vivo response was dominated by HLA-C-restricted CMV-specific TCR beta clonotypes, and the single most frequent clonotype in two of eight donors was supplied by these HLA-C-restricted clonotypes. In both this cohort and an independent cohort of over 350 donors, the cumulative frequency of public TCR beta family members distinguished carriers of CMV infection plus the relevant HLA type.

Sequencing relied on an Illumina HiSeq 1500. The public sequencing data were trimmed at Q25 with fastp and processed into clonotypes with MiXCR by TCRdb, which kept only in-frame beta chains. Entries that share a CDR3 protein sequence are merged under the most common genes and DNA. The sample profile shows over 300,000 distinct CDR3 sequences; over 7.5% of them were found once. The ten largest clones take up roughly 4% of the sample. Many counts were recorded for this clonotype. Its antigen specificity is not known. Within one base of it there is no much larger clone, and no base qualities were kept. The sequence was collected from a human donor in good health (CMV status not recorded). Some clones in this sample may be carry-over from other donors' samples. The sequencing sample was made of PBMCs.

The CDR3 amino acid sequence is: CASSPRTDNEQFF. The DNA sequence is given as TGTGCCAGCAGCCCCCGGACGGACAATGAGCAGTTCTTC. The V gene is TRBV7-2 and the J gene is TRBJ2-1, with the D gene not clear enough to name. V is cut by 5 bases and J by 5 bases, and the space between the germline ends is 10 bases. The CDR3 runs 13 amino acids, cysteine and phenylalanine included. Just CDR3 DNA is preserved here, 39 bases in frame from base 1. CDR1 and CDR2, per the germline V gene, are SGHTA and FQGNSA. With the rest looked up from the reference TRBV7-2 and TRBJ2-1 genes rather than sequenced, the full variable domain is GAGVSQSPSNKVTEKGKDVELRCDPISGHTALYWYRQSLGQGLEFLIYFQGNSAPDKSGLPSDRFSAERTGGSVSTLTIQRTQQEDSAVYLCASSPRTDNEQFFGPGTRLTVL.